Each of the 18 T cell receptor beta chains below was sequenced from the same sample in a study of technical replicates of blood from a few donors. Profiled with immunoSEQ multiplex PCR; TCRdb holds only in-frame clones, not every one. This sample yields over 65,000 clones, of which 94% are seen a single time; around 0.25% belongs to the top ten. The sequenced material came from T cells isolated from PBMCs. Receptors were obtained from a human donor in good health.

The chain joins TRBV11-2 to TRBJ2-3; TRBD2 aligns across 8 bases. Trimming cost V 0 bases and J 5 bases; bases outside gene matches: 13. CDR1 and CDR2 (germline): SGHAT, FQNNGV. This CDR3 spans 18 amino acids. The CDR3: CASSLDGLPGGPGDTQYF. The CDR3 nucleotides read TGTGCCAGCAGCTTAGACGGACTCCCGGGGGGGCCGGGAGATACGCAGTATTTT.

The chain combines TRBV12-5 with TRBJ2-7, with D possibly being TRBD1 (6 bases). The germline gives CDR1 LGHNT, CDR2 FRNRAP. V lost 5 bases, J lost 3 bases, and 20 bases lay in between. The CDR3 consists of 16 residues. DNA for the CDR3: TGTGCTAGTGGTCGAGCCCCGGGACAAAACCTCTACGAGCAGTACTTC. As protein: CASGRAPGQNLYEQYF.

In its sample, this clone was seen a few times. The chain has TRBV5-1 and TRBJ2-7; TRBD1 is a possible D gene (5 bases). Per the germline V gene, CDR1 is SGHRS and CDR2 is YFSETQ. The CDR3 is 14 amino acids. V lost 4 bases to trimming and J lost 2 bases, with 13 bases between them. CDR3 amino acids: CASSLAQVPYEQYF. CDR3 bases: TGCGCCAGCAGCCTGGCACAGGTCCCCTACGAGCAGTACTTC.

The gene calls are TRBV5-1 and TRBJ1-2; the match to TRBD1 covers 7 bases. The CDR3 length is 13 residues. V dropped 0 bases and J dropped 7; count of bases not matched to a gene: 3. Germline CDR1 SGHRS, CDR2 YFSETQ. The CDR3 DNA reads TGCGCCAGCAGCTTGGGCGACAGGGCTGGCTACACCTTC. It translates to CASSLGDRAGYTF.

The gene calls are TRBV29-1 and TRBJ2-2; D remains unclear. Germline CDR1 SQVTM, CDR2 ANQGSEA. This CDR3 is built from 12 residues. V was shortened by 6 bases and J by 1 base, with 6 bases between the two germline ends. The CDR3 loop is CSVAENTGELFF. In DNA, the CDR3 is TGCAGCGTGGCCGAGAACACCGGGGAGCTGTTTTTT.

This clone was counted a few times. The chain recombines TRBV5-1 with TRBJ2-5; a weak D match, TRBD1 (6 bases). V was cut by 0 bases and J by 1 base, with 7 bases left in between. The CDR3 has 14 amino acids. Germline V lookup: CDR1 SGHRS, CDR2 YFSETQ. CDR3 amino acids: CASSLDRAQETQYF. CDR3 bases: TGCGCCAGCAGCTTGGACAGGGCCCAAGAGACCCAGTACTTC.

J is TRBJ2-3 and V is TRBV27, with D possibly matching TRBD2 (6 bases). Between the trimmed V and J ends, which lost 5 bases and 0 bases, there was a span of 12 bases. The V gene's germline CDR1 is MNHEY and CDR2 SMNVEV (reference sequence). The CDR3 totals 15 residues. The CDR3 loop is CASSPLAISTDTQYF. The DNA of the CDR3 is TGTGCCAGCAGTCCTCTAGCGATAAGCACAGATACGCAGTATTTT.

This chain links TRBV29-1 with TRBJ2-1, with a weak D call TRBD2 (5 bases). The CDR3 covers 13 residues. The V gene lost 3 bases and the J gene lost 10 bases, with 16 bases spanning the gap. Germline values: CDR1 SQVTM, CDR2 ANQGSEA. CDR3 sequence reads: CSVDAKFPGEQFF. The DNA of the CDR3 is TGCAGCGTTGACGCTAAATTCCCGGGGGAGCAGTTCTTC.

V is TRBV19 and J is TRBJ2-7; D is ambiguous. Trimming took off 3 bases at V and 0 bases at J, with 12 bases between the two ends. The CDR3 spans 15 residues. Germline V gives CDR1 LNHDA, CDR2 SQIVND (reference sequence). The CDR3 nucleotides read TGTGCCAGTAGTATCTCAAAGTCTAACTCCTACGAGCAGTACTTC. This codes for CASSISKSNSYEQYF.

The V call is TRBV5-1, the J call TRBJ2-7, with TRBD1 as a possible D gene (5 bases). The CDR3 contains 13 residues. Trimming stripped 1 base from V and 6 bases from J, with 11 bases between. Germline V gene sequence: CDR1 SGHRS, CDR2 YFSETQ. The CDR3 here is CASSLRGITEQYF. The DNA for the CDR3 is TGCGCCAGCAGCTTGAGGGGCATAACCGAGCAGTACTTC.

The J gene is TRBJ2-7, the V gene TRBV6-1; tentative D call: TRBD1 (6 bases). The CDR3 loop spans 16 amino acids. V lost 2 bases and J lost 1, with 15 bases in between. In germline, CDR1 is MNHNS, CDR2 SASEGT. The CDR3 reads CASSEPARGSSYEQYF. DNA of the CDR3: TGTGCCAGCAGTGAACCGGCCAGGGGCAGTTCCTACGAGCAGTACTTC.

V is TRBV28 and J is TRBJ2-5, with 11 positions matching TRBD2. CDR3 length: 16 residues. Germline CDR1 MDHEN, CDR2 SYDVKM. J lost 5 bases, V lost 3 bases, and 8 bases had no gene match. The chain's CDR3 is CASSFTSGSRPETQYF. The CDR3 nucleotides read TGTGCCAGCAGTTTCACTAGCGGGAGTCGTCCGGAGACCCAGTACTTC. Combining the CDR3 with reference TRBV28 and TRBJ2-5 gives the whole variable domain DVKVTQSSRYLVKRTGEKVFLECVQDMDHENMFWYRQDPGLGLRLIYFSYDVKMKEKGDIPEGYSVSREKKERFSLILESASTNQTSMYLCASSFTSGSRPETQYFGPGTRLLVL.

J is TRBJ2-3 and V is TRBV5-1; 9 bases are a match to TRBD2. The V and J ends lost 7 bases and 2 bases, in that order; junction bases with no gene match: 5. CDR3 size: 14 residues. Germline CDR1 reads SGHRS; CDR2 reads YFSETQ. The CDR3 here is CASSLAGLTDTQYF. CDR3 in DNA: TGCGCCAGCTCCCTAGCGGGGCTCACAGATACGCAGTATTTT.

The CDR3 nucleotides read TGCGCCAGCAGCCAAGATCGGGGGGACACAGATACGCAGTATTTT. The encoded protein is CASSQDRGDTDTQYF. V is TRBV4-1 and J is TRBJ2-3; TRBD2 aligns across 7 bases. Germline lookup yields CDR1 MGHRA and CDR2 YSYEKL. V lost 0 bases and J lost 2; bases outside the gene matches: 2. The CDR3 contains 15 residues.

This chain connects TRBV6-5 to TRBJ1-3; a possible D gene is TRBD1 (5 bases). Germline CDR1 and CDR2: MNHEY and SVGAGI. CDR3 length: 15 residues. Deletions cut 7 bases from V and 2 bases from J, with 15 bases between. The CDR3 protein is CASTRTWGAGNTIYF. The CDR3 DNA is TGTGCCAGCACCCGAACATGGGGGGCTGGAAACACCATATATTTT.

The chain uses TRBV7-9 and TRBJ1-1; 8 nucleotides align to TRBD1. The CDR3 has 14 amino acids. Germline values: CDR1 SEHNR, CDR2 FQNEAQ (reference sequence). J gave up 8 bases and V 4 bases, and 9 bases lay outside the gene matches. The CDR3 is CASSSGQRQGEAFF. The CDR3 region has the DNA TGTGCCAGCAGCTCGGGCCAACGACAGGGGGAAGCTTTCTTT.

In this sample, this clone turned up once. The V call is TRBV5-6, the J call TRBJ1-5; the match to TRBD1 covers 8 bases. The ends lost 6 bases at V and 4 bases at J; junction bases unmatched: 6. Germline lookup yields CDR1 SGHDT and CDR2 YYEEEE. The CDR3 contains 14 residues. CDR3 coding DNA: TGTGCCAGCACCTTCCGACAGGGGAATCAGCCCCAGCATTTT. This codes for CASTFRQGNQPQHF. Supplemented by reference TRBV5-6 and TRBJ1-5, the full variable domain reads DAGVTQSPTHLIKTRGQQVTLRCSPKSGHDTVSWYQQALGQGPQFIFQYYEEEERQRGNFPDRFSGHQFPNYSSELNVNALLLGDSALYLCASTFRQGNQPQHFGDGTRLSIL.

The rearrangement links TRBV19 to TRBJ1-5, with D uncertain. The CDR3 is 12 amino acids. The germline CDR1 and CDR2 sequences are LNHDA and SQIVND (reference sequence). Trimming shortened V by 5 bases and J by 4 bases, and 6 bases separated the two germline ends. CDR3 nucleotide sequence: TGTGCCAGTAGTTTCAGTAATCAGCCCCAGCATTTT. Translated, it gives CASSFSNQPQHF.